The 32 T cell receptor beta chains below come from one sample, sequenced in a study of shared clonotypes between healthy human individuals. The repertoire was sequenced with immunoSEQ multiplex PCR; TCRdb's copy has only in-frame clones and lacks some. The sample carries about 2.4 million clones, 93% recorded once. Sequencing used naive CD4+ T cells from PBMCs. The subset denotes: CD45RA+ positively selected. All receptors come from a man between 18 and 35 years old in good health. Some clones in this sample may be carry-over from other donors' samples.

The CDR3 loop reads CSVGTVLVETQYF. The CDR3 bases are TGCAGCGTCGGGACAGTCCTAGTAGAGACCCAGTACTTC. The rearrangement links TRBV29-1 to TRBJ2-5, with 7 bases that match TRBD1. In germline, CDR1 is SQVTM, CDR2 ANQGSEA. J lost 4 bases, V lost 6 bases, and 8 bases had no gene match. There are 13 residues in the CDR3. The full variable domain, in which reference TRBV29-1 and TRBJ2-5 provide the parts outside the CDR3, is SAVISQKPSRDICQRGTSLTIQCQVDSQVTMMFWYRQQPGQSLTLIATANQGSEATYESGFVIDKFPISRPNLTFSTLTVSNMSPEDSSIYLCSVGTVLVETQYFGPGTRLLVL.

The chain is built from TRBV5-4 and TRBJ1-4; D not certain. The CDR3 loop spans 14 amino acids. The V gene's germline CDR1 is SGHNT and CDR2 YYREEE (reference sequence). Trimming shortened V by 3 bases and J by 5 bases, and 11 bases separated the two germline ends. CDR3 coding DNA: TGTGCCAGCAGCTCAAGCCGAGAGAATGAAAAACTGTTTTTT. This gives the protein CASSSSRENEKLFF.

This clone was seen only once. The rearrangement links TRBV9 to TRBJ2-5; tentatively, D is TRBD1 (6 bases). Trimming took 0 bases from V and 1 from J, leaving 10 bases between them. CDR3 length equals 15 residues. Germline assignment: CDR1 SGDLS and CDR2 YYNGEE. CDR3 in amino acids: CASSVAVGGQETQYF. The CDR3 bases are TGTGCCAGCAGCGTAGCTGTAGGGGGCCAAGAGACCCAGTACTTC.

This chain joins TRBV19 and TRBJ1-4; possible D gene TRBD1, 6 bases. Germline loops: CDR1 LNHDA, CDR2 SQIVND (reference sequence). CDR3 length equals 16 residues. V was pared by 4 bases and J by 0 bases, with 12 bases between. CDR3 sequence: CASSTIQGATNEKLFF. The CDR3 nucleotides are TGTGCCAGTAGTACCATACAGGGAGCAACTAATGAAAAACTGTTTTTT.

On this clone itself: The identical CDR3 is also encoded by other nucleotide sequences in the sample. The chain is built from TRBV5-6 and TRBJ1-1; no definite D call. V lost 2 bases to trimming and J lost 1 base, with 9 bases between them. Germline loops: CDR1 SGHDT, CDR2 YYEEEE. The CDR3 is 14 residues long. CDR3 protein: CASSFGRPNTEAFF. CDR3 in DNA: TGTGCCAGCAGCTTCGGCCGGCCGAACACTGAAGCTTTCTTT.

The V gene is TRBV6-1, the J gene TRBJ2-7; no clear D. The CDR3 contains 13 residues. In germline, CDR1 is MNHNS, CDR2 SASEGT. V was shortened by 7 bases and J by 2 bases, with 12 bases between the two germline ends. The CDR3 DNA reads as TGTGCCAGCAATACGGGTGGGGCCTACGAGCAGTACTTC. Translated: CASNTGGAYEQYF.

This clone has only one observation. V and J are TRBV7-9 and TRBJ1-4; D remains ambiguous. The germline CDR1 and CDR2 sequences are SEHNR and FQNEAQ (reference sequence). The CDR3 sequence is 12 residues long. The V end lost 7 bases, the J end lost 8 bases, and 11 bases lay between the germline ends. In DNA, the CDR3 is TGTGCCAGCACCATCAAAGGGGAAAAACTGTTTTTT. This gives the protein CASTIKGEKLFF.

The chain has TRBV19 and TRBJ2-4; maybe TRBD2 (5 bases). Trimming took 2 bases from V and 8 from J, leaving 13 bases between them. This CDR3 comprises 14 residues. The V gene's germline CDR1 is LNHDA and CDR2 SQIVND (reference sequence). The CDR3 DNA reads as TGTGCCAGTAGTATAAAAAGGCCGGAGGACATTCAGTACTTC. It translates to CASSIKRPEDIQYF.

The chain links TRBV5-6 to TRBJ1-2, with 7 positions matching TRBD1. The CDR3 has 14 amino acids. J lost 6 bases, V lost 5 bases, and 10 bases had no gene match. Germline-derived CDR1 and CDR2 are SGHDT and YYEEEE. For the CDR3, the DNA is TGTGCCAGCAGAACGGACAGGTGGGTCGATGGCTACACCTTC. Its translation: CASRTDRWVDGYTF.

The rearrangement links TRBV9 to TRBJ2-1, with 9 bases fitting TRBD2. Losses at the gene ends were 8 bases for V and 10 bases for J; bases not matched to a gene: 16. Germline CDR1 SGDLS, CDR2 YYNGEE. This CDR3 comprises 15 residues. In DNA, the CDR3 is TGTGCCAGGGCTATTGGCGGGAGGGAACCCTCCGAGCAGTTCTTC. Its protein product is CARAIGGREPSEQFF.

The chain couples TRBV6-5 to TRBJ2-7; D possibly corresponds to TRBD2 (5 bases). V lost 10 bases, J lost 4 bases, and 20 bases lay in between. Germline V gene lookup returns CDR1 MNHEY and CDR2 SVGAGI. This CDR3 has 14 amino acids. CDR3 DNA: TGTGCCACTCGGAGGCGGTCCAAAGATTACGAGCAGTACTTC. Its protein is CATRRRSKDYEQYF.

The V call is TRBV18, the J call TRBJ2-7, with 8 bases fitting TRBD2. The CDR3 runs 16 residues. Unmatched junction bases numbered 10, after V lost 4 bases and J lost 2 bases. Germline lookup yields CDR1 KGHSH and CDR2 LQKENI. The CDR3 is CASSQPGAGATYEQYF. The CDR3 nucleotides read TGTGCCAGCTCACAACCAGGAGCGGGAGCTACCTACGAGCAGTACTTC.

The chain has TRBV19 and TRBJ1-2, with TRBD1 identical over 8 bases. This CDR3 contains 14 residues. Germline CDR1 LNHDA, CDR2 SQIVND (reference sequence). V shed 6 bases, J shed 8 bases, and the junction held 11 bases outside the gene matches. For the CDR3, the DNA is TGTGCCAGTAGCCCCTCGACAGGGGCGGTCGGCTACACCTTC. It is translated as CASSPSTGAVGYTF.

Turning to this clone: This same CDR3 is encoded by further DNA sequences in the sample. The rearrangement joins TRBV5-1 to TRBJ2-5, with a weak D call TRBD1 (5 bases). The germline V gene has CDR1 SGHRS and CDR2 YFSETQ. V was trimmed by 4 bases and J by 5 bases, leaving 12 bases between them. The CDR3 is 13 residues long. The CDR3 DNA is TGCGCCAGCAGCCCAGGGCCCTCTGAGACCCAGTACTTC. It translates to CASSPGPSETQYF.

This clone came up once. The rearrangement uses TRBV5-1 and TRBJ2-3; possibly TRBD1 or TRBD2 for D (6 bases each). Germline lookup yields CDR1 SGHRS and CDR2 YFSETQ. V was clipped by 1 base and J by 7 bases, with 25 bases between them. This CDR3 has 18 amino acids. DNA for the CDR3: TGCGCCAGCAGCTTGTATCCCTCTTCCGGGGGCGATTCGTATACGCAGTATTTT. This translates into CASSLYPSSGGDSYTQYF.

The rearrangement uses TRBV4-2 and TRBJ1-5, with a possible D match to TRBD1 (5 bases). The germline gives CDR1 LGHNA, CDR2 YNFKEQ. The CDR3 consists of 16 residues. Trimming shortened V by 0 bases and J by 7 bases, and 16 bases separated the two germline ends. This CDR3 is CASSQEASGGWQPQHF. The CDR3 DNA reads TGTGCCAGCAGCCAAGAGGCGTCCGGGGGTTGGCAGCCCCAGCATTTT.

The chain recombines TRBV7-8 with TRBJ2-3; the D is unclear. CDR1 is SGHVS, CDR2 FQNEAQ, per germline. This CDR3 has 16 residues. The V and J ends lost 1 base and 0 bases respectively, with 11 bases between them. For the CDR3, the DNA is TGTGCCAGCAGCTTAGTATATGGCCTGAGCACAGATACGCAGTATTTT. Protein: CASSLVYGLSTDTQYF.

This clone occurred once. V gene TRBV19 combines with J gene TRBJ1-5, with D perhaps matching TRBD1 (6 bases). From germline, CDR1 is LNHDA and CDR2 SQIVND (reference sequence). Trimming stripped 4 bases from V and 3 bases from J, with 13 bases between. The CDR3 contains 15 residues. The CDR3 DNA reads TGTGCCAGTAGTAGGGAGGGGGGTGTCAATCAGCCCCAGCATTTT. Its translation: CASSREGGVNQPQHF.

The table lists this clone with a few counts. This chain connects TRBV7-9 to TRBJ1-2, with no clear D. CDR3 length: 13 residues. Deletions cut 1 base from V and 7 bases from J, with 10 bases between. Germline CDR1 and CDR2: SEHNR and FQNEAQ (reference sequence). The CDR3 DNA sequence: TGTGCCAGCAGCTTAGGAGAGGGATTTGGCTACACCTTC. Translation gives CASSLGEGFGYTF. Drawing the rest from reference TRBV7-9 and TRBJ1-2, the complete variable domain is DTGVSQNPRHKITKRGQNVTFRCDPISEHNRLYWYRQTLGQGPEFLTYFQNEAQLEKSRLLSDRFSAERPKGSFSTLEIQRTEQGDSAMYLCASSLGEGFGYTFGSGTRLTVV.

The rearrangement joins TRBV28 to TRBJ2-7; D may correspond to TRBD1 or TRBD2 (5 bases each). Trimming removed 6 bases at V and 4 bases at J, with 22 bases between. The CDR3 extends over 16 amino acids. Germline CDR1 reads MDHEN; CDR2 reads SYDVKM. This CDR3 is CASSRPGAFDPYEQYF. In nucleotides, the CDR3 is TGTGCCAGCAGCCGCCCCGGGGCTTTCGACCCTTACGAGCAGTACTTC.

In regard to this clone: Other nucleotide sequences from this sample produce the same CDR3. The chain combines TRBV5-1 with TRBJ1-1; D is ambiguous. Trimming stripped 1 base from V and 1 base from J, with 8 bases between. Germline CDR1 is SGHRS and CDR2 is YFSETQ. There are 14 residues in the CDR3. The CDR3 protein is CASSLQGPNTEAFF. The CDR3 nucleotides read TGCGCCAGCAGCTTGCAAGGGCCGAACACTGAAGCTTTCTTT. Filled out from reference TRBV5-1 and TRBJ1-1, the complete variable domain reads KAGVTQTPRYLIKTRGQQVTLSCSPISGHRSVSWYQQTPGQGLQFLFEYFSETQRNKGNFPGRFSGRQFSNSRSEMNVSTLELGDSALYLCASSLQGPNTEAFFGQGTRLTVV.

As regards this clone: Other DNA sequences of this sample code for an identical CDR3. The chain uses TRBV18 and TRBJ1-1; D is undetermined. Looked up from germline, CDR1 is KGHSH and CDR2 is LQKENI. The CDR3 loop spans 14 amino acids. Trimming stripped 1 base from V and 0 bases from J, with 6 bases between. This chain's CDR3 is CASSPRTLNTEAFF. In nucleotides, the CDR3 is TGTGCCAGCTCACCACGGACCCTGAACACTGAAGCTTTCTTT.

The chain carries TRBV6-1 and TRBJ1-2; the D is unclear. V dropped 5 bases and J dropped 2 bases, with 12 bases sitting between them. The CDR3 is 14 amino acids. CDR1 is MNHNS and CDR2 is SASEGT in the germline V gene. CDR3 loop: CASSTALDNYGYTF. The CDR3 nucleotides read TGTGCCAGCAGTACGGCCCTCGACAACTATGGCTACACCTTC.

The chain employs TRBV28 and TRBJ2-5, with 7 nucleotides matching TRBD1. CDR3 length equals 17 residues. V lost 5 bases to trimming and J lost 2 bases; unmatched junction nucleotides: 14. CDR1 and CDR2 (germline): MDHEN, SYDVKM. CDR3 region: CASSERGPTGRQETQYF. CDR3 bases: TGTGCCAGCAGTGAAAGGGGACCGACAGGGCGTCAAGAGACCCAGTACTTC.

The rearrangement joins TRBV21-1 to TRBJ2-1; whether TRBD2, the table's D call, matches the DNA was not checked. TRBV21-1 is a pseudogene locus. The CDR3 length is 15 residues. The CDR3 is CASNTGGLLYNEQFF. The CDR3 DNA sequence: TGTGCCAGCAACACGGGCGGACTCCTCTACAATGAGCAGTTCTTC.

This chain uses TRBV13 with TRBJ2-1; 13 bases align to TRBD2. Germline lookup yields CDR1 PRHDT and CDR2 FYEKMQ (reference sequence). CDR3 length: 17 amino acids. V gave up 5 bases and J gave up 10 bases; unmatched junction bases: 14. The CDR3 region has the DNA TGTGCCAGCAGCGCATTCACGCGTGGACTAGCGGGAGCCGAGCAGTTCTTC. Residues: CASSAFTRGLAGAEQFF.

Concerning this clone itself: This specimen includes other DNA sequences encoding the same CDR3. This chain links TRBV5-1 with TRBJ1-1; no firm D call. CDR1 and CDR2 (germline): SGHRS, YFSETQ. Trimming cost V 0 bases and J 0 bases, with 6 bases left between them. The CDR3 spans 14 residues. CDR3 nucleotides: TGCGCCAGCAGCTTGGATCGGCTGAACACTGAAGCTTTCTTT. This encodes CASSLDRLNTEAFF.

The V call is TRBV27, the J call TRBJ2-7, with D perhaps matching TRBD2 (6 bases). Germline V CDR1 and CDR2: MNHEY, SMNVEV (reference sequence). The CDR3 sequence is 14 residues long. The germline V and J ends were trimmed by 4 bases and 6 bases, with 16 bases remaining between them. CDR3 nucleotide sequence: TGTGCCAGCAGTTCGGGGACTTCCAGCGCCGAGCAGTACTTC. This gives the protein CASSSGTSSAEQYF.

The chain couples TRBV15 to TRBJ1-5; 8 bases are shared with TRBD1. Germline V lookup: CDR1 LNHNV, CDR2 YYDKDF (reference sequence). The CDR3 is 20 amino acids. J lost 5 bases, V lost 0 bases, and 18 bases had no gene match. The CDR3 region is CATSRDPLASGGRDYQPQHF. The CDR3 DNA is TGTGCCACCAGCAGAGATCCTCTAGCATCAGGGGGCCGCGACTATCAGCCCCAGCATTTT.

The chain employs TRBV15 and TRBJ2-3; D is undetermined. The CDR3 extends over 17 amino acids. V lost 0 bases and J 1 base, leaving 14 bases between the germline ends. Germline lookup yields CDR1 LNHNV and CDR2 YYDKDF (reference sequence). CDR3 sequence (DNA): TGTGCCACCAGCAGAGATATAAGGGCTCACGGCACAGATACGCAGTATTTT. Protein product: CATSRDIRAHGTDTQYF.

CDR3 protein: CASSPHRRTYEQYF. CDR3 DNA sequence: TGTGCCAGCAGTCCCCATCGGAGGACCTACGAGCAGTACTTC. This chain links TRBV6-5 with TRBJ2-7, with D possibly matching TRBD2 (5 bases). The V gene lost 5 bases and the J gene lost 2 bases, with 13 bases spanning the gap. The length of the CDR3 is 14 residues. CDR1 MNHEY and CDR2 SVGAGI come from the germline V gene.

V is TRBV2 and J is TRBJ2-7; perhaps TRBD1 as D (6 bases). Per the germline V gene, CDR1 is SNHLY and CDR2 is FYNNEI. V was trimmed by 8 bases and J by 7 bases, leaving 21 bases between them. The length of the CDR3 is 14 residues. CDR3 residues: CASGAQGHGSEQYF. In DNA, the CDR3 is TGTGCCAGCGGGGCTCAGGGGCATGGGTCTGAGCAGTACTTC.